The 13 T cell receptor beta chains listed next were all sequenced from one sample in a study of T cells in Graves' hyperthyroidism and ophthalmopathy. TCR beta CDR3 sequences were amplified from RNA transcripts. The HTBI primer set was used in a first-round RT-PCR of the TCR CDR3. TCRdb re-derived calls from the multiplex PCR reads in MiXCR, one entry per CDR3 protein. Of a few hundred thousand distinct CDR3 sequences in the sample, approximately 15% were seen once. Specimen: blood. These TCRs come from a woman aged 40 to 50 with Graves' hyperthyroidism.

Concerning this clonotype itself: Since a much larger clone is just one base distant, this may be a read error. This chain uses TRBV30 with TRBJ2-7, with D possibly being TRBD1 or TRBD2 (5 bases each). Germline values: CDR1 GTSNPN, CDR2 SVGIG (reference sequence). The CDR3 covers 14 residues. In nucleotides, the CDR3 is TGTGCCTGGGGTGTAACGGGACCAGACTACGAGCAGTACTTC. It codes for CAWGVTGPDYEQYF.

The chain employs TRBV19 and TRBJ2-7; D tentatively fits TRBD1 or TRBD2 (5 bases each). CDR3 length: 14 amino acids. The germline CDR1 and CDR2 sequences are LNHDA and SQIVND (reference sequence). V dropped 5 bases and J dropped 2 bases, with 13 bases sitting between them. Written as DNA, the CDR3 is TGTGCCAGTAGTGTCGGGACGGAGCCCTACGAGCAGTACTTC. Its translation is CASSVGTEPYEQYF.

V is TRBV20-1 and J is TRBJ1-1; 8 positions match TRBD1. Germline trimming cut 6 bases from V and 5 bases from J; bases unmatched to any gene: 8. This CDR3 is 13 amino acids long. Germline V gene sequence: CDR1 DFQATT, CDR2 SNEGSKA (reference sequence). CDR3 DNA: TGCAGTGCCGCGCGGACAGGGATTACTGAAGCTTTCTTT. Its protein is CSAARTGITEAFF.

Many counts were recorded for this clonotype. The chain employs TRBV11-3 and TRBJ1-1; D not certain. Per germline, CDR1 SGHNT and CDR2 YENEEA. This CDR3 contains 12 residues. V was shortened by 6 bases and J by 0 bases, with 5 bases between the two germline ends. DNA of the CDR3: TGTGCCAGCAGGTACATGAACACTGAAGCTTTCTTT. Its protein is CASRYMNTEAFF.

This chain links TRBV19 with TRBJ2-7; the D gene is possibly TRBD1 (6 bases). V was shortened by 3 bases and J by 4 bases, with 16 bases between the two germline ends. The germline CDR1 and CDR2 sequences are LNHDA and SQIVND (reference sequence). The CDR3 sequence is 15 residues long. The DNA of the CDR3 is TGTGCCAGTAGTATTTTCCCAGGACAGCTGTACGAGCAGTACTTC. It specifies CASSIFPGQLYEQYF.

This clonotype was counted many times. The V call is TRBV11-2, the J call TRBJ1-1; the D is unclear. Germline CDR1 reads SGHAT; CDR2 reads FQNNGV. Trimming shortened V by 5 bases and J by 3 bases, and 16 bases separated the two germline ends. There are 15 residues in the CDR3. The CDR3 region is CASSPVPGHHTEAFF. The CDR3 DNA follows: TGTGCCAGCAGCCCGGTTCCGGGCCACCACACTGAAGCTTTCTTT.

This clonotype has ten or more counts. The chain uses TRBV2 and TRBJ1-2, with TRBD1 matching 9 bases. The CDR3 extends over 13 amino acids. The V gene's germline CDR1 is SNHLY and CDR2 FYNNEI. Trimming took 3 bases from V and 5 from J; bases not matched to a gene: 1. The CDR3 sequence: CASSEGTGYGYTF. In nucleotides, the CDR3 is TGTGCCAGCAGTGAGGGGACAGGGTATGGCTACACCTTC.

This clonotype occurred many times. This chain uses TRBV2 with TRBJ1-5, with D hard to call. CDR1 and CDR2 (germline): SNHLY, FYNNEI. The V end lost 6 bases, the J end lost 5 bases, and 8 bases lay between the germline ends. This CDR3 has 12 amino acids. The CDR3 DNA reads as TGTGCCAGCAGCGGGCACGATCAGCCCCAGCATTTT. It encodes CASSGHDQPQHF.

The V and J genes are TRBV6-5 and TRBJ1-4; D gene unclear. The CDR3 spans 15 residues. In germline, CDR1 is MNHEY, CDR2 SVGAGI. Trimming took 1 base from V and 2 from J, leaving 8 bases between them. DNA of the CDR3: TGTGCCAGCAGTTACTTGGGAGGGACTAATGAAAAACTGTTTTTT. This translates into CASSYLGGTNEKLFF.

The genes are TRBV27 and TRBJ1-5; the D gene is possibly TRBD1 (6 bases). The germline CDR1 and CDR2 sequences are MNHEY and SMNVEV (reference sequence). Trimming took off 7 bases at V and 11 bases at J, with 15 bases between the two ends. CDR3 length: 12 amino acids. Written as DNA, the CDR3 is TGTGCCAGCACCTCCGAAAGGGGGGCCCAGCATTTT. The encoded protein is CASTSERGAQHF.

As to this clonotype: A much larger clone is a single base away; this may be a read error. Likely a read error: the CDR3 ends without its conserved phenylalanine or tryptophan. This chain links TRBV2 with TRBJ1-1, with TRBD1 matching 7 bases. CDR1 and CDR2 (germline): SNHLY, FYNNEI. Trimming cost V 4 bases and J 0 bases; bases outside gene matches: 5. This CDR3 spans 15 amino acids. The CDR3 DNA reads as TGTGCCAGCAGTGGACAGGGAGGGGTGAACACTGAAGCTTTCTCT. Its protein is CASSGQGGVNTEAFS.

This clonotype was detected many times. The J gene is TRBJ2-7, the V gene TRBV6-1; D assignment may be TRBD1 or TRBD2 (5 bases each). The germline V gene encodes CDR1 MNHNS and CDR2 SASEGT. V lost 2 bases to trimming and J lost 2 bases, with 13 bases between them. This CDR3 is built from 15 residues. Written as DNA, the CDR3 is TGTGCCAGCAGTGAAACCGGGGACCGCACCTACGAGCAGTACTTC. The encoded protein is CASSETGDRTYEQYF.

This clonotype was seen ten or more times. This rearrangement joins TRBV2 to TRBJ2-1, with D perhaps matching TRBD2 (5 bases). Germline CDR1 and CDR2: SNHLY and FYNNEI. This CDR3 is built from 14 residues. V lost 8 bases and J 5 bases, leaving 16 bases between the germline ends. CDR3 amino acids: CASGEDYGDNEQFF. CDR3 coding DNA: TGTGCCAGCGGGGAAGACTACGGGGACAATGAGCAGTTCTTC. Variable domain in full (rest from reference TRBV2 and TRBJ2-1): EPEVTQTPSHQVTQMGQEVILRCVPISNHLYFYWYRQILGQKVEFLVSFYNNEISEKSEIFDDQFSVERPDGSNFTLKIRSTKLEDSAMYFCASGEDYGDNEQFFGPGTRLTVL.